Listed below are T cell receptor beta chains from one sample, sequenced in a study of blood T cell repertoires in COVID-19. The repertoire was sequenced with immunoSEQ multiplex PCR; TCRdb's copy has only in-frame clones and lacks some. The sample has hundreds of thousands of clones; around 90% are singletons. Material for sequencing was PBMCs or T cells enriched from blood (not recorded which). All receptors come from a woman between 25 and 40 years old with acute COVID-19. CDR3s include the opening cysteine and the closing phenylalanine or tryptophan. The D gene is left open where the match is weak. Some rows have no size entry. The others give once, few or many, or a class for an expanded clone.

CASSTLAGDAEAFF,TGTGCCAGCAGCACCCTCGCAGGGGACGCTGAAGCTTTCTTT,NA,TRBV11-2,NA,TRBJ1-1
CASSGQGAGTEAFF,TGTGCCAGCAGCGGACAGGGGGCTGGTACTGAAGCTTTCTTT,NA,TRBV11-2,TRBD1,TRBJ1-1
CASSPQGNYYGYTF,TGTGCCAGCAGCCCACAGGGTAACTACTATGGCTACACCTTC,once,TRBV3-1/TRBV3-2,NA,TRBJ1-2
CASSIATDTQYF,TGTGCCAGTAGTATAGCGACAGATACGCAGTATTTT,NA,TRBV19,NA,TRBJ2-3
CASSLVGTSGSYEQFF,TGTGCCAGCAGCTTAGTCGGGACTAGCGGGAGCTATGAGCAGTTCTTC,NA,TRBV7-2,TRBD2,TRBJ2-1
CASSPMFRPPSYNEQFF,TGTGCCAGCAGCCCGATGTTCAGGCCTCCCTCCTACAATGAGCAGTTCTTC,NA,TRBV11-2,NA,TRBJ2-1
CASRSITGFMNTEAFF,TGTGCCAGCAGGTCTATTACAGGTTTCATGAACACTGAAGCTTTCTTT,NA,TRBV2,NA,TRBJ1-1
CSVVRDRAYEQYF,TGCAGCGTTGTAAGGGACAGGGCCTACGAGCAGTACTTC,once,TRBV29-1,TRBD1,TRBJ2-7
CASSQGPDRGKGGYTF,TGCGCCAGCAGTCAGGGGCCGGACAGGGGGAAAGGGGGCTACACCTTC,NA,TRBV23-1,TRBD1,TRBJ1-2
CASSQDRVREQYF,TGTGCCAGCAGCCAAGACAGGGTTCGCGAGCAGTACTTC,NA,TRBV5-4,TRBD1,TRBJ2-7
CASSLALEYGYTF,TGCGCCAGCAGCTTGGCACTCGAGTATGGCTACACCTTC,NA,TRBV5-1,NA,TRBJ1-2
CASSIGWSGNTIYF,TGTGCCAGTAGTATCGGGTGGTCCGGAAACACCATATATTTT,NA,TRBV19,NA,TRBJ1-3
CASSPDRRAFF,TGTGCCAGCAGCCCAGACAGGAGGGCTTTCTTT,NA,TRBV6-5,NA,TRBJ1-1
CASSWGVPSSGNTIYF,TGTGCCAGCAGCTGGGGGGTTCCGAGCTCTGGAAACACCATATATTTT,NA,TRBV27,NA,TRBJ1-3
CASSMADSSTDTQYF,TGTGCCAGTAGTATGGCAGACTCTAGCACAGATACGCAGTATTTT,NA,TRBV19,NA,TRBJ2-3
CASSEGQFNSPLHF,TGTGCCAGCAGCGAGGGACAGTTTAATTCACCCCTCCACTTT,NA,TRBV7-3,TRBD1,TRBJ1-6
CASGTSGRANEQFF,TGTGCCAGCGGAACTAGCGGGAGGGCAAATGAGCAGTTCTTC,NA,TRBV27,TRBD2,TRBJ2-1
CASSTSYEQYF,TGTGCCAGCAGCACTTCCTACGAGCAGTACTTC,NA,TRBV7-8,NA,TRBJ2-7
CASSTSVSSYEQYF,TGTGCCAGCAGTACGAGCGTATCTTCCTACGAGCAGTACTTC,NA,TRBV6-5,NA,TRBJ2-7
CASSSLDQGSNTGELFF,TGTGCCAGCAGTTCCCTAGATCAGGGGTCGAACACCGGGGAGCTGTTTTTT,few,TRBV28,NA,TRBJ2-2
CASADRGETEAFF,TGTGCCAGCGCCGACAGGGGGGAGACTGAAGCTTTCTTT,NA,TRBV7-8,TRBD1,TRBJ1-1
CASSEGERLAGASRRGDTQYF,TGTGCCAGCAGCGAAGGTGAACGACTAGCGGGAGCTTCCCGCCGGGGAGATACGCAGTATTTT,NA,TRBV7-8,TRBD2,TRBJ2-3
CASSTGLAVYEQYF,TGTGCCAGCAGTACCGGGCTAGCGGTCTACGAGCAGTACTTC,NA,TRBV7-9,TRBD2,TRBJ2-7
CASSFIRPQGSPLHF,TGTGCCAGCAGCTTCATTAGACCTCAGGGTTCACCCCTCCACTTT,few,TRBV5-4,NA,TRBJ1-6
CASSIGGEAFF,TGTGCCAGCAGTATCGGGGGAGAAGCTTTCTTT,NA,TRBV6-1,NA,TRBJ1-1
CASSLVTGSGNTIYF,TGTGCCAGCAGCTTGGTCACAGGGTCGGGAAACACCATATATTTT,NA,TRBV5-6,NA,TRBJ1-3
CASSYSGTGGETQYF,TGCGCCAGCAGCTATTCCGGGACAGGGGGAGAGACCCAGTACTTC,NA,TRBV5-1,TRBD1,TRBJ2-5
CSELRDSAFF,TGCAGTGAGCTCCGGGACTCGGCGTTCTTC,NA,TRBV20-1,NA,TRBJ2-1
CASSLGDRVDTDTQYF,TGTGCCAGCAGCTTAGGCGACAGGGTAGACACAGATACGCAGTATTTT,NA,TRBV11-3,TRBD1,TRBJ2-3
CASRLTGGEVNYGYTF,TGTGCCAGCAGGTTGACAGGGGGCGAGGTCAACTATGGCTACACCTTC,NA,TRBV27,TRBD1,TRBJ1-2
CSVGNQRAEGYTF,TGCAGCGTTGGAAATCAGAGGGCGGAAGGCTACACCTTC,NA,TRBV29-1,NA,TRBJ1-2
CASNPQGIHEQYF,TGTGCCAGCAACCCACAGGGAATCCACGAGCAGTACTTC,NA,TRBV2,NA,TRBJ2-7
CASSLVAGAYNEQFF,TGTGCCAGCAGCTTAGTAGCGGGAGCCTACAATGAGCAGTTCTTC,NA,TRBV7-6,TRBD2,TRBJ2-1
CASSPPRSWWSEQYF,TGTGCCAGCAGTCCTCCCCGCTCCTGGTGGAGCGAGCAGTACTTC,NA,TRBV28,NA,TRBJ2-7
CASSRQGRTGELFF,TGTGCCAGTAGTAGACAGGGGCGGACCGGGGAGCTGTTTTTT,NA,TRBV19,TRBD1,TRBJ2-2
CASSVEGQGTEQYF,TGTGCCAGCAGCGTAGAGGGACAGGGAACCGAGCAGTACTTC,NA,TRBV9,TRBD1,TRBJ2-7
CASSLAGVNEQFF,TGTGCCAGCAGCTTAGCAGGGGTCAATGAGCAGTTCTTC,once,TRBV11-3,NA,TRBJ2-1
CAISESRGRGSGDTQYF,TGTGCCATCAGTGAGTCGAGGGGCAGGGGATCAGGAGATACGCAGTATTTT,NA,TRBV10-3,NA,TRBJ2-3
CASSSNLGTSGLNEQFF,TGCGCCAGCAGCTCTAACCTAGGGACTAGCGGCTTGAATGAGCAGTTCTTC,few,TRBV5-1,TRBD2,TRBJ2-1
CASRDLDRGYEQYF,TGTGCCAGCAGAGACCTGGACAGGGGATACGAGCAGTACTTC,NA,TRBV2,TRBD1,TRBJ2-7
CASSIQGQRNTEAFF,TGTGCCAGTAGTATTCAGGGGCAGCGCAACACTGAAGCTTTCTTT,NA,TRBV19,NA,TRBJ1-1
CATSRDSSRGYTF,TGTGCCACCAGCAGAGACTCGAGTCGTGGCTACACCTTC,NA,TRBV15,NA,TRBJ1-2